This T cell receptor (beta chain) derives from a study of shared clonotypes between healthy human individuals. Study-wide points: Since donors were few, the genetic and exposure-history diversity represented was limited. Among the subsets, naive ones generally showed larger estimated richness than memory ones.

Caucasian adults living in Nashville, Tennessee, provided all samples. Germline CDR1 MNHEY, CDR2 SVGAGI. The CDR3 contains 12 residues. The ends were cut back, 2 bases at V and 1 base at J, with 2 bases in the middle. Of note for this clone: The antigen is undetermined. Other DNA variants within this sample encode the same CDR3.

The assay used deep level. The data were produced by immunoSEQ multiplex PCR, yet TCRdb's version contains in-frame clones alone and is incomplete. The sample shows around 1.5 million clones, 95% to 99% of them seen only once. The sample taken for sequencing was naive CD4+ T cells sorted from blood. Subset defined: CD45RA+ positively selected. The J gene is TRBJ1-1, the V gene TRBV6-5; D uncertain. This receptor was obtained from a man aged 30 to 39 in good health. In nucleotides, the CDR3 is TGTGCCAGCAGTTACCGGAACACTGAAGCTTTCTTT. Translated: CASSYRNTEAFF.